A single sample gave rise to the 24 T cell receptor beta chains below, sequenced in a study of beta chain features in type 1 diabetes. The whole isolated RNA underwent reverse transcription, so sequencing captured expressed TCRB transcripts. Generated by immunoSEQ multiplex PCR, the TCRdb table keeps only in-frame clones and is missing some. The data hold about 660,000 clones, with 11% to 15% observed a single time. These receptors are not linked to any known antigen. Broader study findings: In all four CD4+ subsets, TCRB CDR3 length was significantly, moderately reduced in type 1 diabetes.

Source material: naive CD4+ T cells from blood. The receptor source for this set is a young man with type 1 diabetes.

This clone appeared a few times. V gene TRBV30 combines with J gene TRBJ1-5; D unclear. Deletions cut 0 bases from V and 4 bases from J, with 10 bases between. The CDR3 totals 14 residues. CDR1 and CDR2 (germline): GTSNPN, SVGIG (reference sequence). The CDR3 sequence: CAWSVIRQNQPQHF. In DNA form, the CDR3 reads TGTGCCTGGAGTGTAATACGGCAGAATCAGCCCCAGCATTTT.

This clone was counted a few times. At the DNA level, this CDR3 is encoded by other sequences in the same sample as well. This chain links TRBV30 with TRBJ1-5; 10 bases match TRBD1. Germline lookup yields CDR1 GTSNPN and CDR2 SVGIG (reference sequence). The trim removed 4 bases at V and 4 bases at J, leaving 1 base unmatched. CDR3 length: 13 residues. This chain's CDR3 is CAWTGQGNQPQHF. CDR3 in DNA: TGTGCCTGGACGGGACAGGGGAATCAGCCCCAGCATTTT.

This clone was observed a handful of times. The chain combines TRBV30 with TRBJ1-5, with D possibly being TRBD1 (6 bases). The germline V gene encodes CDR1 GTSNPN and CDR2 SVGIG (reference sequence). The CDR3 runs 14 residues. Trimming removed 2 bases at V and 3 bases at J, with 11 bases between. The CDR3 spells CAWSRAGANQPQHF. In nucleotides, the CDR3 is TGTGCCTGGAGTCGGGCAGGGGCCAATCAGCCCCAGCATTTT.

There are a few counts of this clone. The chain combines TRBV30 with TRBJ2-5, with TRBD2 as a possible D gene (6 bases). Germline CDR1 and CDR2: GTSNPN and SVGIG (reference sequence). CDR3 size: 16 residues. V was shortened by 0 bases and J by 6 bases, with 20 bases between the two germline ends. CDR3 bases: TGTGCCTGGAGTGTTCCCGGGGGAGGACCGTCCAAGACCCAGTACTTC. Protein sequence: CAWSVPGGGPSKTQYF.

The rearrangement joins TRBV4-3 to TRBJ2-6; no firm D call. Germline values: CDR1 LGHNA, CDR2 YSLEER. The CDR3 is 19 residues long. The germline V and J ends were trimmed by 0 bases and 0 bases, with 15 bases remaining between them. DNA of the CDR3: TGCGCCAGCAGCCAAGATAACCCTGCCGGGTACTCTGGGGCCAACGTCCTGACTTTC. This codes for CASSQDNPAGYSGANVLTF.

This rearrangement joins TRBV2 to TRBJ1-5; 8 bases line up with TRBD1. Unmatched junction bases numbered 4, after V lost 1 base and J lost 5 bases. The CDR3 totals 15 residues. Germline values: CDR1 SNHLY, CDR2 FYNNEI. For the CDR3, the DNA is TGTGCCAGCAGTGAAGATTCAGGGGGCGATCAGCCCCAGCATTTT. Translating it yields CASSEDSGGDQPQHF.

The V gene is TRBV11-1, the J gene TRBJ1-2; 7 positions match TRBD1. Per germline, CDR1 SGHAT and CDR2 FQDESV (reference sequence). This CDR3 has 13 amino acids. V was pared by 5 bases and J by 5 bases, with 5 bases of the junction left unmatched. CDR3 in amino acids: CASSARDRYGYTF. The CDR3 bases are TGTGCCAGCAGCGCCCGGGACAGATATGGCTACACCTTC.

This chain joins TRBV28 and TRBJ2-3; D not certain. This CDR3 has 12 amino acids. The germline V gene encodes CDR1 MDHEN and CDR2 SYDVKM. Trimming took 1 base from V and 7 from J, leaving 6 bases between them. CDR3 protein: CASSLLIHTQYF. The DNA for the CDR3 is TGTGCCAGCAGTTTATTAATACATACGCAGTATTTT. Using reference TRBV28 and TRBJ2-3 for the parts outside the CDR3, the full variable domain is DVKVTQSSRYLVKRTGEKVFLECVQDMDHENMFWYRQDPGLGLRLIYFSYDVKMKEKGDIPEGYSVSREKKERFSLILESASTNQTSMYLCASSLLIHTQYFGPGTRLTVL.

Notes on this clone: Compared with germline, one end of the junction differs, possibly owing to a read error. The sample has other DNA sequences that encode this CDR3 too. The rearrangement links TRBV7-9 to TRBJ2-7; D call uncertain. The CDR3 contains 15 residues. CDR1 is SEHNR and CDR2 is FQNEAQ in the germline V gene (reference sequence). CDR3 region: CASSLEIVYSYEQYF. The CDR3 DNA reads TGTGCCAGCAGCTTAGAAATCGTCTACTCCTACGAACAGTACTTC.

The chain has TRBV29-1 and TRBJ1-1; the D is unclear. The ends were cut back, 4 bases at V and 0 bases at J, with 12 bases in the middle. The germline V gene encodes CDR1 SQVTM and CDR2 ANQGSEA. The CDR3 consists of 14 residues. The CDR3: CSVVRSIMNTEAFF. The CDR3 nucleotides read TGCAGCGTTGTAAGGTCGATAATGAACACTGAAGCTTTCTTT.

This clone was found a few times. In the same sample, other DNA sequences code for this CDR3. This chain links TRBV14 with TRBJ1-2; D gene unclear. The CDR3 spans 13 residues. CDR1 is SGHDN, CDR2 FVKESK, per germline. The V end lost 0 bases, the J end lost 4 bases, and 6 bases lay between the germline ends. This CDR3 is CASSQDQAYGYTF. The CDR3 DNA is TGTGCCAGCAGCCAAGATCAGGCCTATGGCTACACCTTC.

This clone has just a few counts. The chain employs TRBV9 and TRBJ2-5, with 16 positions matching TRBD2. Germline trimming cut 3 bases from V and 5 bases from J; bases unmatched to any gene: 7. The germline V gene encodes CDR1 SGDLS and CDR2 YYNGEE. The CDR3 spans 17 residues. Here the CDR3 reads CASSAGLAGGPWETQYF. DNA for the CDR3: TGTGCCAGCAGCGCGGGACTAGCGGGGGGGCCGTGGGAGACCCAGTACTTC.

V and J are TRBV2 and TRBJ2-7, with 7 bases lining up with TRBD2. Germline assignment: CDR1 SNHLY and CDR2 FYNNEI. CDR3 length equals 15 residues. Germline trimming cut 5 bases from V and 4 bases from J; bases unmatched to any gene: 11. CDR3 amino acids: CASSSGGRASYEQYF. The CDR3, as DNA: TGTGCCAGCAGTTCGGGCGGGAGAGCATCGTACGAGCAGTACTTC.

The chain recombines TRBV27 with TRBJ2-1, with D perhaps matching TRBD2 (5 bases). The V gene lost 5 bases and the J gene lost 14 bases, with 16 bases spanning the gap. This CDR3 region has 12 residues. Germline V gene data show CDR1 as MNHEY and CDR2 as SMNVEV (reference sequence). The CDR3 is CASSALEGRKFF. The CDR3 region has the DNA TGTGCCAGCAGTGCTTTAGAGGGCCGTAAGTTCTTC.

The rearrangement uses TRBV9 and TRBJ1-2; no definite D call. Germline assignment: CDR1 SGDLS and CDR2 YYNGEE. The ends were cut back, 4 bases at V and 0 bases at J, with 13 bases in the middle. This CDR3 is built from 15 residues. The CDR3 DNA reads TGTGCCAGCAGCACCCAAAGTCTTGCTAACTATGGCTACACCTTC. It translates to CASSTQSLANYGYTF.

This clone was observed once. The rearrangement uses TRBV6-5 and TRBJ2-3; 9 bases are a match to TRBD1. In germline, CDR1 is MNHEY, CDR2 SVGAGI. The CDR3 contains 15 residues. The V gene end was trimmed by 2 bases and the J gene end by 3 bases; junction bases not matched to a gene: 3. The CDR3, as DNA: TGTGCCAGCAGTTACGGACAGGGGAGGACAGATACGCAGTATTTT. Its protein product is CASSYGQGRTDTQYF.

This clone occurred a few times. V gene TRBV18 combines with J gene TRBJ2-3; D is undetermined. The length of the CDR3 is 14 residues. With 2 bases removed from V and 3 bases from J, the gap between germline ends came to 9 bases. Germline assignment: CDR1 KGHSH and CDR2 LQKENI. The CDR3 DNA follows: TGTGCCAGCTCACCAATCCTGGAAACAGATACGCAGTATTTT. This gives the protein CASSPILETDTQYF. Drawing the rest from reference TRBV18 and TRBJ2-3, the complete variable domain is NAGVMQNPRHLVRRRGQEARLRCSPMKGHSHVYWYRQLPEEGLKFMVYLQKENIIDESGMPKERFSAEFPKEGPSILRIQQVVRGDSAAYFCASSPILETDTQYFGPGTRLTVL.

This clone was found a few times. The chain couples TRBV11-2 to TRBJ2-5; 8 bases map to TRBD1. The CDR3 is 14 residues long. Germline V CDR1 and CDR2: SGHAT, FQNNGV. With V trimmed by 5 bases and J by 5 bases, 7 bases remained unmatched. Here the CDR3 DNA reads TGTGCCAGCAGCCGAGGACAGGGCCGGGAGACCCAGTACTTC. Its protein is CASSRGQGRETQYF.

CDR3 in amino acids: CASNLGGTNYGYTF. Here the CDR3 DNA reads TGTGCCAGCAACCTAGGGGGTACGAACTATGGCTACACCTTC. V usage is TRBV2 and J usage is TRBJ1-2; D is perhaps TRBD1 (6 bases). CDR1 is SNHLY and CDR2 is FYNNEI in the germline V gene. The CDR3 runs 14 residues. V dropped 7 bases and J dropped 2 bases, with 14 bases sitting between them.

The chain carries TRBV5-4 and TRBJ2-3, with D perhaps TRBD1 (6 bases). Trimming removed 4 bases from V and 8 bases from J, with 20 bases in between. Germline CDR1 reads SGHNT; CDR2 reads YYREEE (reference sequence). The CDR3 totals 15 residues. This chain's CDR3 is CASSQPGAQTTTQYF. In nucleotides, the CDR3 is TGTGCCAGCAGCCAGCCAGGGGCCCAAACAACTACGCAGTATTTT.

This clone appeared a few times. At the DNA level, this CDR3 is encoded by other sequences in the same sample as well. For the CDR3, the DNA is TGTGCCTGGAGTGTGGGAGATACGCAGTATTTT. It codes for CAWSVGDTQYF. V and J are TRBV30 and TRBJ2-3; D unresolved. CDR1 and CDR2 (germline): GTSNPN, SVGIG (reference sequence). The CDR3 runs 11 residues. V was pared by 0 bases and J by 5 bases, with 3 bases between. The entire variable domain, with the rest obtained from reference TRBV30 and TRBJ2-3, is as follows: SQTIHQWPATLVQPVGSPLSLECTVEGTSNPNLYWYRQAAGRGLQLLFYSVGIGQISSEVPQNLSASRPQDRQFILSSKKLLLSDSGFYLCAWSVGDTQYFGPGTRLTVL.

On this clone: A read error may account for a junction end that differs from germline. V is TRBV7-2 and J is TRBJ2-2; D may correspond to TRBD1 or TRBD2 (5 bases each). The germline V gene encodes CDR1 SGHTA and CDR2 FQGNSA. This CDR3 has 16 residues. The CDR3 nucleotides read TGTGCCAGCAACTTACACACCGGGACGACCACCGGGGAGCTGTTTTTT. Translation: CASNLHTGTTTGELFF.

The gene calls are TRBV28 and TRBJ1-2; TRBD1 matches 11 bases. CDR1 is MDHEN and CDR2 is SYDVKM in the germline V gene. The V and J ends lost 6 bases and 8 bases, in that order; junction bases with no gene match: 14. This CDR3 is built from 16 residues. As DNA, the CDR3 is TGTGCCAGCAGCTCCGGGACAGGGGGGATTATTCGCGGCTACACCTTC. This gives the protein CASSSGTGGIIRGYTF.

This clone was picked up a small number of times. This chain uses TRBV29-1 with TRBJ2-7; 9 bases are a match to TRBD1. The CDR3 is 14 amino acids. V was pared by 4 bases and J by 4 bases, with 8 bases of the junction left unmatched. CDR1 is SQVTM and CDR2 is ANQGSEA in the germline V gene. The CDR3 DNA is TGCAGCGTTGCCCCCGGGACAGGGTCATACGAGCAGTACTTC. Translation: CSVAPGTGSYEQYF.